This record looks at one T cell receptor beta chain sequence and its context. Germline-derived CDR1 and CDR2 are MGHRA and YSYEKL. There are 16 residues in the CDR3. J was trimmed by 4 bases and V by 0 bases; bases with no gene match: 5. This sample was taken from a study of blood T cell repertoires in COVID-19. Looking at the study overall: Sites in the United States, Italy and Spain provided acute and convalescent COVID-19 samples. From T cells, B-cell-depleted T cells, or PBMCs came the material, which was cDNA or gDNA.

Some clones are missing from TCRdb's copy, which holds only in-frame ones; the method was immunoSEQ multiplex PCR. Here the sample spans 190,000 or so clones, around four fifths being singletons. Participants had their cohort set by participant-reported clinical history. Each recovered donor of Cohort 3 presented with two negative PCRs, clearance, or symptom resolution. Source material: PBMCs or T cells enriched from blood (not recorded which). This sequence was found in a man aged 35 to 55 who had recovered from COVID-19. V and J are TRBV4-1 and TRBJ2-2, with TRBD2 matching 7 bases. CDR3 coding DNA: TGCGCCAGCAGCCAAGATCTCGCGGGAGCCACCGGGGAGCTGTTTTTT. This gives the protein CASSQDLAGATGELFF.